The 8 T cell receptor beta chains below come from one sample, sequenced in a study of OX40 agonist ivuxolimab in advanced cancers. This table comes from immunoSEQ multiplex PCR, and its TCRdb copy is limited to in-frame clones, with some not included. There are about 79,000 clones in the sample; around 92% occur only once, and approximately 0.48% lies in the top ten. The material sequenced was CD4+ or CD8+ T cells sorted from blood, taken in a trial of the OX40 agonist ivuxolimab. All receptors come from an adult with an advanced solid tumor such as melanoma, head and neck, liver or kidney cancer.

This sequence joins TRBV7-8 and TRBJ2-3; D possibly matches TRBD1 or TRBD2 (5 bases each). Germline assignment: CDR1 SGHVS and CDR2 FQNEAQ. The length of the CDR3 is 14 residues. V dropped 4 bases and J dropped 6 bases, with 14 bases sitting between them. CDR3 loop: CASSSPRGQDTQYF. CDR3 DNA: TGTGCCAGCAGCTCTCCGAGGGGCCAGGATACGCAGTATTTT.

V and J are TRBV7-6 and TRBJ2-1, with 8 bases lining up with TRBD2. V gave up 1 base and J gave up 5 bases; unmatched junction bases: 7. The CDR3 spans 16 residues. CDR1 and CDR2 (germline): SGHVS, FNYEAQ. The CDR3 here is CASSLVRGGSDNEQFF. The DNA for the CDR3 is TGTGCCAGCAGCTTAGTACGGGGGGGGTCGGACAATGAGCAGTTCTTC.

The rearrangement uses TRBV2 and TRBJ2-2, with 8 bases identical to TRBD2. Germline V gene sequence: CDR1 SNHLY, CDR2 FYNNEI. Trimming at V came to 6 bases and at J to 4 bases, leaving 7 bases not matched to a gene. The CDR3 is 15 residues long. The CDR3 sequence: CASRREAGGTGELFF. The CDR3 DNA reads as TGTGCCAGCAGGCGGGAGGCAGGAGGCACCGGGGAGCTGTTTTTT. The full variable domain, completed using reference TRBV2 and TRBJ2-2, is EPEVTQTPSHQVTQMGQEVILRCVPISNHLYFYWYRQILGQKVEFLVSFYNNEISEKSEIFDDQFSVERPDGSNFTLKIRSTKLEDSAMYFCASRREAGGTGELFFGEGSRLTVL.

This clone was found a few times. The CDR3 DNA is TGTGCCAGCAGCTTAAAGGGGGATCAGCCCCAGCATTTT. Translated: CASSLKGDQPQHF. The chain couples TRBV7-2 to TRBJ1-5; tentatively, D is TRBD1 (6 bases). This CDR3 has 13 residues. The germline V gene has CDR1 SGHTA and CDR2 FQGNSA. Trimming cost V 2 bases and J 5 bases, with 7 bases left between them. Full variable domain (missing parts from reference TRBV7-2 and TRBJ1-5): GAGVSQSPSNKVTEKGKDVELRCDPISGHTALYWYRQSLGQGLEFLIYFQGNSAPDKSGLPSDRFSAERTGGSVSTLTIQRTQQEDSAVYLCASSLKGDQPQHFGDGTRLSIL.

This clone was picked up one time. This chain connects TRBV7-3 to TRBJ2-1; D not certain. Germline V CDR1 and CDR2: SGHTA, FQGTGA. The ends were cut back, 4 bases at V and 4 bases at J, with 8 bases in the middle. This CDR3 has 13 residues. The DNA of the CDR3 is TGTGCCAGCAGCTCCTCTCCATACAATGAGCAGTTCTTC. This translates into CASSSSPYNEQFF.

The rearrangement links TRBV7-6 to TRBJ1-2; weak D call: TRBD1 (6 bases). The length of the CDR3 is 12 residues. From germline, CDR1 is SGHVS and CDR2 FNYEAQ. V lost 3 bases and J lost 6, with 8 bases in between. CDR3 DNA: TGTGCCAGCAGCTTTGCAGGGGATGGCTACACCTTC. Its protein product is CASSFAGDGYTF.

J is TRBJ1-2 and V is TRBV19; D is perhaps TRBD1 (5 bases). Trimming removed 1 base at V and 1 base at J, with 7 bases between. Germline CDR1 reads LNHDA; CDR2 reads SQIVND (reference sequence). There are 14 residues in the CDR3. CDR3 sequence: CASSIGTGNYGYTF. The CDR3 coding sequence is TGTGCCAGTAGTATAGGTACAGGTAACTATGGCTACACCTTC.

The CDR3 DNA sequence: TGCGCCAGCAGCTGGACGGGACTAGGGCAGTATTTT. This translates into CASSWTGLGQYF. J is TRBJ2-3 and V is TRBV5-1, with TRBD2 identical over 8 bases. This CDR3 has 12 residues. Germline CDR1 and CDR2: SGHRS and YFSETQ. V dropped 3 bases and J dropped 11; count of bases not matched to a gene: 5.